This is a list of T cell receptor beta chains from one sample in a study of cytomegalovirus exposure and HLA in healthy donors. Repertoires were generated with immunoSEQ multiplex PCR, while TCRdb's copy carries only in-frame clones and drops some. Of about 65,000 clones in the sample, 62% are singletons; the top ten hold 2.8%. Sequencing was performed on PBMCs. The receptors shown here come from a man aged 25 to 40 in good health and CMV-seronegative. Both conserved end residues are part of each CDR3. The D gene is left open where the match is weak. The listing skips clone size in some rows; elsewhere it reads once, few, many or a size class.

size	D	V	J	CDR3	DNA
-	TRBD2	TRBV30	TRBJ2-5	CAWRRIAGVETQYF	TGTGCCTGGAGGCGAATAGCGGGGGTAGAGACCCAGTACTTC
few	-	TRBV4-1	TRBJ2-1	CASSQVNLVYYNEQFF	TGCGCCAGCAGCCAAGTCAATCTAGTTTATTATAATGAGCAGTTCTTC
few	-	TRBV7-9	TRBJ1-1	CASSLEGVTEAFF	TGTGCCAGCAGCTTAGAGGGGGTCACTGAAGCTTTCTTT
-	TRBD2	TRBV6-5	TRBJ2-7	CASRKSGTNYEQYF	TGTGCCAGCAGGAAGAGCGGGACCAACTACGAGCAGTACTTC
-	-	TRBV30	TRBJ2-7	CAWTSGTGLVLHTYEQYF	TGTGCCTGGACCTCCGGGACTGGGCTAGTCCTACACACCTACGAGCAGTACTTC
few	-	TRBV30	TRBJ1-1	CAWTGLQTEAFF	TGTGCCTGGACAGGGCTGCAGACTGAAGCTTTCTTT
few	-	TRBV2	TRBJ1-1	CASSPGVLTEAFF	TGTGCCAGCAGCCCCGGAGTATTGACTGAAGCTTTCTTT
-	-	TRBV6-5	TRBJ2-7	CASSPRTGEQYF	TGTGCCAGCAGCCCCAGGACGGGGGAGCAGTACTTC
-	TRBD1	TRBV2	TRBJ1-5	CASSEGYRGINQPQHF	TGTGCCAGCAGTGAAGGGTACAGGGGGATCAATCAGCCCCAGCATTTT
-	-	TRBV5-1	TRBJ2-3	CASSLLSGGNTDTQYF	TGCGCCAGCAGCCTCCTCTCCGGGGGAAACACAGATACGCAGTATTTT
few	-	TRBV29-1	TRBJ1-2	CSVYSRNYGYTF	TGCAGCGTCTACAGCCGTAACTATGGCTACACCTTC
-	TRBD1	TRBV7-2	TRBJ1-2	CASSLASGGAESGYTF	TGTGCCAGCAGCTTAGCGTCAGGGGGCGCCGAATCTGGCTACACCTTC
-	-	TRBV5-4	TRBJ2-5	CASSLDLQETQYF	TGTGCCAGCAGCTTGGATCTGCAAGAGACCCAGTACTTC
-	TRBD1	TRBV27	TRBJ1-2	CASIDGQGNGYTF	TGTGCCAGCATTGACGGACAGGGTAACGGCTACACCTTC
-	-	TRBV5-1	TRBJ2-7	CASSLPSSYEQYF	TGCGCCAGCAGCTTGCCCAGCTCCTACGAGCAGTACTTC
-	TRBD1	TRBV18	TRBJ2-7	CASSPPGQGASYEQYF	TGTGCCAGCTCACCGCCGGGGCAGGGGGCCTCCTACGAGCAGTACTTC
-	-	TRBV7-2	TRBJ2-5	CASSLAGGWETQYF	TGTGCCAGCAGCTTAGCGGGGGGTTGGGAGACCCAGTACTTC
-	TRBD1	TRBV5-4	TRBJ1-1	CASREDQGVGTEAFF	TGTGCCAGCAGGGAAGATCAGGGGGTGGGCACTGAAGCTTTCTTT
-	TRBD1	TRBV7-9	TRBJ2-6	CASSPGQGAAGANVLTF	TGTGCCAGCAGCCCTGGACAGGGGGCAGCTGGGGCCAACGTCCTGACTTTC
once	TRBD1	TRBV15	TRBJ1-6	CATSRDLLGDRPLLGNSPLHF	TGTGCCACCAGCAGGGACCTGCTGGGGGACAGGCCGTTGTTGGGTAATTCACCCCTCCACTTT
-	TRBD2	TRBV7-9	TRBJ2-5	CASSTRGGRQTQYF	TGTGCCAGCAGCACACGGGGGGGCCGACAGACCCAGTACTTC
-	TRBD1	TRBV4-2	TRBJ1-3	CASSQGWQGDNTIYF	TGTGCCAGCAGCCAAGGTTGGCAGGGGGACAACACCATATATTTT
-	-	TRBV29-1	TRBJ1-2	CSVEDPHQKLNYGYTF	TGCAGCGTTGAAGATCCCCACCAAAAACTAAACTATGGCTACACCTTC
-	TRBD1	TRBV6-5	TRBJ1-2	CASSWGGQGDYGYTF	TGTGCCAGCAGTTGGGGGGGACAGGGTGACTATGGCTACACCTTC
once	TRBD2	TRBV19	TRBJ2-1	CASSTIAGGLEEQFF	TGTGCCAGTAGTACCATAGCGGGGGGGCTAGAAGAGCAGTTCTTC
-	-	TRBV7-8	TRBJ1-1	CASSLAQLNTEAFF	TGTGCCAGCAGCTTAGCCCAATTGAACACTGAAGCTTTCTTT
-	-	TRBV7-9	TRBJ1-2	CASSFPPGGYGYTF	TGTGCCAGCAGCTTCCCGCCGGGAGGTTATGGCTACACCTTC
-	-	TRBV9	TRBJ2-1	CASSADRQYSYNEQFF	TGTGCCAGCAGCGCCGATCGCCAGTACTCCTACAATGAGCAGTTCTTC
-	TRBD1	TRBV5-1	TRBJ2-7	CASSLAGTGVYEQYF	TGCGCCAGCAGCCTGGCCGGGACAGGGGTTTACGAGCAGTACTTC
-	-	TRBV5-6	TRBJ2-1	CASSLLSSYNEQFF	TGTGCCAGCAGCTTGCTAAGCTCCTACAATGAGCAGTTCTTC
-	-	TRBV10-3	TRBJ1-4	CASNPGGDNEKLFF	TGTGCCTCCAACCCCGGAGGGGATAATGAAAAACTGTTTTTT
-	-	TRBV19	TRBJ2-7	CASTLDGYEQYF	TGTGCCAGTACCCTAGACGGCTACGAGCAGTACTTC
-	-	TRBV18	TRBJ1-4	CASSPSQGLEEKLFF	TGTGCCAGCTCACCTTCCCAGGGGTTAGAGGAAAAACTGTTTTTT